This T cell receptor (beta chain) appears in the sequencing data of a study of graft-versus-host responses after intestinal transplantation. Study overall: Induction using anti-thymocyte globulin, followed by tacrolimus and steroids for around 3 years, was given to all recipients. General study results and limits: GvH clone levels peaked in circulation, and this peak was associated with early post-transplant HvG declines.

The V gene's germline CDR1 is MNHEY and CDR2 SVGAGI. This CDR3 has 13 amino acids. Trimming removed 2 bases at V and 3 bases at J, with 7 bases between. Only in-frame clones appear in the TCRdb table, and some are missing; sequencing was by immunoSEQ multiplex PCR. The sample lists roughly 40,000 clones, 85% to 95% occurring once. A note on this clone: Its specificity is not known.

Sample: PBMCs, taken 734 days after intestinal transplantation. The chain is built from TRBV6-5 and TRBJ2-5; D is possibly TRBD2 (6 bases). This TCR was recovered from a human patient who received an intestinal transplant, so some T cells may come from the graft donor. CDR3 sequence (DNA): TGTGCCAGCAGTTACGGAGGGGAAGAGACCCAGTACTTC. This sequence encodes CASSYGGEETQYF.